These 8 T cell receptor beta chains share one sample of origin, sequenced in a study of T cells in Graves' hyperthyroidism and ophthalmopathy. RNA transcripts served as the template for amplifying TCR beta CDR3 regions. During a first-round RT-PCR of the TCR CDR3, the HTBI primer set was used. TCRdb passed the multiplex PCR reads through MiXCR, listing each CDR3 protein once. The sample lists around 400,000 distinct CDR3 sequences, roughly 14% occurring once. The specimen was blood. All receptors derive from a woman between 18 and 30 years old with Graves' hyperthyroidism that later progressed to Graves' ophthalmopathy.

About this clonotype itself: This may be a read error, as it is one base from a much larger clone. The chain employs TRBV7-9 and TRBJ2-1; D not certain. The CDR3 has 16 residues. Germline-derived CDR1 and CDR2 are SEHNR and FQNEAQ (reference sequence). V lost 1 base and J 5 bases, leaving 15 bases between the germline ends. In DNA, the CDR3 is TGTGCCAGCAGCTTAGGAGATATACCCACCCACAATGAGCAGTTCTTC. Its protein product is CASSLGDIPTHNEQFF.

This chain joins TRBV6-2 or TRBV6-3 and TRBJ1-6, with 9 bases lining up with TRBD1. The CDR3 loop spans 15 amino acids. V was clipped by 6 bases and J by 5 bases; unmatched bases: 5. Germline lookup yields CDR1 MNHEY and CDR2 SVGEGT. CDR3 region: CASSPTGGNNSPLHF. CDR3 nucleotides: TGTGCCAGCAGCCCTACAGGGGGCAATAATTCACCCCTCCACTTT.

CDR3 nucleotide sequence: TGTGCCAGCAGCTTAAACCCCCCGGGACAGAGTGGGGATGGCTACACCTTC. Translating gives CASSLNPPGQSGDGYTF. The chain couples TRBV7-3 to TRBJ1-2, with 7 nucleotides matching TRBD1. Germline CDR1 is SGHTA and CDR2 is FQGTGA. The CDR3 consists of 17 residues. The trim removed 1 base at V and 6 bases at J, leaving 14 bases unmatched.

This clonotype was found a few times. The genes are TRBV5-1 and TRBJ2-1, with 7 bases fitting TRBD2. Germline V gene sequence: CDR1 SGHRS, CDR2 YFSETQ. The CDR3 loop spans 15 amino acids. The V gene end was trimmed by 0 bases and the J gene end by 4 bases; junction bases not matched to a gene: 4. The chain's CDR3 is CASSLVGEGYNEQFF. The DNA of the CDR3 is TGCGCCAGCAGCTTGGTGGGGGAGGGGTACAATGAGCAGTTCTTC.

In its sample, this clonotype was seen many times. The V gene is TRBV27, the J gene TRBJ1-2; TRBD1 aligns across 7 bases. CDR1 is MNHEY, CDR2 SMNVEV, per germline (reference sequence). The V and J ends lost 0 bases and 5 bases, in that order; junction bases with no gene match: 6. There are 15 residues in the CDR3. This CDR3 is CASSLSRTGLYGYTF. The CDR3 region has the DNA TGTGCCAGCAGTTTATCTCGGACAGGTCTTTATGGCTACACCTTC.

Worth noting for this clonotype: This could be a read error, since a much larger clone is one nucleotide away. The chain is built from TRBV11-2 and TRBJ2-7; no clear D. The CDR3 has 14 residues. Per the germline V gene, CDR1 is SGHAT and CDR2 is FQNNGV. In DNA form, the CDR3 reads TGTGCCAGCAGCTCCTTTACGCCAGCGCGCGAGCGGTACTTC. Its protein is CASSSFTPARERYF.

The gene calls are TRBV7-2 and TRBJ1-4, with D unclear. CDR1 is SGHTA and CDR2 is FQGNSA in the germline V gene. The CDR3 consists of 15 residues. The germline V and J ends were trimmed by 4 bases and 0 bases, with 9 bases remaining between them. This chain's CDR3 is CASSYNGATNEKLFF. DNA of the CDR3: TGTGCCAGCAGCTATAACGGTGCAACTAATGAAAAACTGTTTTTT.

About this clonotype itself: Germline is not matched at one junction end, which may reflect a read error. The J gene is TRBJ2-3, the V gene TRBV4-2; 8 positions agree with TRBD2. This CDR3 has 15 amino acids. Germline CDR1 LGHNA, CDR2 YNFKEQ. CDR3: CASSQRSGSKDTQYF. CDR3 DNA: TGTGCCAGCAGCCAGAGGAGCGGGAGCAAAGATACGCAGTATTTT.